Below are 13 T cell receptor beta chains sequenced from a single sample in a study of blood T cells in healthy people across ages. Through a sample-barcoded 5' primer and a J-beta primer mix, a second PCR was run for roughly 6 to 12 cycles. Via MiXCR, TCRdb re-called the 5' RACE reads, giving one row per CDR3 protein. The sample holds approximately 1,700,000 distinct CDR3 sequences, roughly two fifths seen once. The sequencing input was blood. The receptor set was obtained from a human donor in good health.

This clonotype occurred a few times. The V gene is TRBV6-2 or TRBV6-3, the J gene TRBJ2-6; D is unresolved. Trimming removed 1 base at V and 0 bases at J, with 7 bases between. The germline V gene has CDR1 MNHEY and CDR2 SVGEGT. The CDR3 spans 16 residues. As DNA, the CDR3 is TGTGCCAGCAGTTACTTTTCTATCTCTGGGGCCAACGTCCTGACTTTC. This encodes CASSYFSISGANVLTF.

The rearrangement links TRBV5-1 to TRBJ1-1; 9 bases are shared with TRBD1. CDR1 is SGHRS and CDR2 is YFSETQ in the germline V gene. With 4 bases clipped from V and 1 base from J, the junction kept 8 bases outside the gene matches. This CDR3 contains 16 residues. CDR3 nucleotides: TGCGCCAGCAGCGACGGGACAGGGTTGAAGAACACTGAAGCTTTCTTT. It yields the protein CASSDGTGLKNTEAFF. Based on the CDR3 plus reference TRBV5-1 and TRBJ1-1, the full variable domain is KAGVTQTPRYLIKTRGQQVTLSCSPISGHRSVSWYQQTPGQGLQFLFEYFSETQRNKGNFPGRFSGRQFSNSRSEMNVSTLELGDSALYLCASSDGTGLKNTEAFFGQGTRLTVV.

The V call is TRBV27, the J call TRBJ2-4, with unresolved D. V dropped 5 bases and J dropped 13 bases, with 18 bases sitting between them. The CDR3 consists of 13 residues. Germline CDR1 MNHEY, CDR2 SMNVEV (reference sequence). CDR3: CASSTRAMSWQYF. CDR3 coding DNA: TGTGCCAGCAGTACCCGGGCAATGTCTTGGCAGTACTTC.

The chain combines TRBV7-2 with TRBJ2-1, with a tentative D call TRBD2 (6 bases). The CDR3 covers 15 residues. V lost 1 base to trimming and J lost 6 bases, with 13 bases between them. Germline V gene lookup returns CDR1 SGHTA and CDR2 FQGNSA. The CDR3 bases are TGTGCCAGCAGCTTAGAGTGGGGGGACTCCAATGAGCAGTTCTTC. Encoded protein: CASSLEWGDSNEQFF.

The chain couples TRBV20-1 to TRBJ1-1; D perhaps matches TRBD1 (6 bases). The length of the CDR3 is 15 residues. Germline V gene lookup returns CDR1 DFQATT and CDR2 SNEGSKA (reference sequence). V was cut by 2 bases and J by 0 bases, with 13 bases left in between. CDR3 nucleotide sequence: TGCAGTGCTAGACGGGACAAACAGTTGAACACTGAAGCTTTCTTT. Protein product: CSARRDKQLNTEAFF.

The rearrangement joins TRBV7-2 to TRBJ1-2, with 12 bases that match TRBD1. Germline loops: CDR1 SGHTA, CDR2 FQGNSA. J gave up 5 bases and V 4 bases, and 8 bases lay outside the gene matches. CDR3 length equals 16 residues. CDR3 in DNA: TGTGCCAGCAGCTCCACCGGGACAGGGGGCTATTATGGCTACACCTTC. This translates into CASSSTGTGGYYGYTF. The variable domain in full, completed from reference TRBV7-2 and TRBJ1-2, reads GAGVSQSPSNKVTEKGKDVELRCDPISGHTALYWYRQSLGQGLEFLIYFQGNSAPDKSGLPSDRFSAERTGGSVSTLTIQRTQQEDSAVYLCASSSTGTGGYYGYTFGSGTRLTVV.

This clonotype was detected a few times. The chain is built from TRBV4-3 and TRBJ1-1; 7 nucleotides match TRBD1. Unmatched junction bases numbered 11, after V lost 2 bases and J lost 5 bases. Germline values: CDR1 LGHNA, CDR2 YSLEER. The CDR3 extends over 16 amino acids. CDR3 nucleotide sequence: TGCGCCAGCAGCCAAAACCCTGACAGGGTGGGGACTGAAGCTTTCTTT. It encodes CASSQNPDRVGTEAFF.

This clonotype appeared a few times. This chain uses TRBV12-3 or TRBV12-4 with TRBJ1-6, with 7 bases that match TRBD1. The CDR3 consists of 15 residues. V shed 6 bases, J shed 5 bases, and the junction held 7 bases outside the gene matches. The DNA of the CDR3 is TGTGCCAGCAGGACAGCCAGGGGGGATAATTCACCCCTCCACTTT. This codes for CASRTARGDNSPLHF.

CDR3: CASSYIPSRGLSYEQYF. DNA for the CDR3: TGTGCCAGCAGTTACATCCCCTCTCGAGGGCTGAGCTACGAGCAGTACTTC. This rearrangement joins TRBV6-2 or TRBV6-3 to TRBJ2-7, with D perhaps TRBD2 (5 bases). This CDR3 has 17 residues. The V end lost 2 bases, the J end lost 3 bases, and 20 bases lay between the germline ends. Germline V gives CDR1 MNHEY, CDR2 SVGEGT.

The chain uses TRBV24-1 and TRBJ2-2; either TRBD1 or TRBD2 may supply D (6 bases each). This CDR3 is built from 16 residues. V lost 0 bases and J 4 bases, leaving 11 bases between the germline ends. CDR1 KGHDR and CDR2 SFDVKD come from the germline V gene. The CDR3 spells CATSDLGGPSTGELFF. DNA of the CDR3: TGTGCCACCAGTGATTTGGGGGGGCCGAGCACCGGGGAGCTGTTTTTT.

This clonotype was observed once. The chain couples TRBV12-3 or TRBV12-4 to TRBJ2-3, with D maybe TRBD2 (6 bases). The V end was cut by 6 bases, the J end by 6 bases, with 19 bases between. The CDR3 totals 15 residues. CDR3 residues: CASSPARLVGDTQYF. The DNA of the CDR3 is TGTGCCAGCAGCCCCGCCCGACTAGTGGGTGATACGCAGTATTTT.

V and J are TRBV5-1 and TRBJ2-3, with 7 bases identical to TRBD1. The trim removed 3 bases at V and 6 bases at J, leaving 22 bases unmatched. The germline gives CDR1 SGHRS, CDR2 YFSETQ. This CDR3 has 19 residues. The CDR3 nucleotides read TGCGCCAGCAGCTGGGGCCTGACAGGGCTCGGTCGCGTGCCGGATACGCAGTATTTT. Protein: CASSWGLTGLGRVPDTQYF.

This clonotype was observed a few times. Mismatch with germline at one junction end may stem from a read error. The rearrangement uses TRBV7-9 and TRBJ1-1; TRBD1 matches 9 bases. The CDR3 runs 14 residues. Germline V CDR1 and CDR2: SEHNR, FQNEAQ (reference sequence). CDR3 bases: TGTGCCAGCATCAAATGGGACAGGGACACGGAAGCTTTCTTT. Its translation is CASIKWDRDTEAFF.